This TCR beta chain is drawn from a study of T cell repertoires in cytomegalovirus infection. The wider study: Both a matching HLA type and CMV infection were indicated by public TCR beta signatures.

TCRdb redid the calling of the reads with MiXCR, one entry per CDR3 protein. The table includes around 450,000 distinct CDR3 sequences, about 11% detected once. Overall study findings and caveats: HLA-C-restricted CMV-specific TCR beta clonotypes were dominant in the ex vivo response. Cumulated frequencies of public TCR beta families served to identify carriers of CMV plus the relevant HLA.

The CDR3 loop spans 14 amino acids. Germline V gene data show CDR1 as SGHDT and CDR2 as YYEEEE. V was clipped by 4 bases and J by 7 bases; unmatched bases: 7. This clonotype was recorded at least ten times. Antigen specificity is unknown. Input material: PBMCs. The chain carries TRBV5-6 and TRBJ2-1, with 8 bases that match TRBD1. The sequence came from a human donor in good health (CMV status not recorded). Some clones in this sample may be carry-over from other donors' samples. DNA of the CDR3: TGTGCCAGCAGCCTATGGACAGGGTGGAATGAGCAGTTCTTC. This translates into CASSLWTGWNEQFF. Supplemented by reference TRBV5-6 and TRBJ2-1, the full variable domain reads DAGVTQSPTHLIKTRGQQVTLRCSPKSGHDTVSWYQQALGQGPQFIFQYYEEEERQRGNFPDRFSGHQFPNYSSELNVNALLLGDSALYLCASSLWTGWNEQFFGPGTRLTVL.